Sequencing of this TCR beta chain was carried out in a study of CD8+ T cells in alopecia areata. The sequencing template was cDNA reverse transcribed from extracted RNA. Libraries were prepared by immunoSEQ multiplex PCR; TCRdb keeps only in-frame clonotypes and omits some of them. The sample carries approximately 200,000 clones, roughly 64% recorded once. In germline, CDR1 is SGHDT, CDR2 YYEEEE. The CDR3 totals 14 residues. The V segment lost 3 bases and the J segment 7 bases; nucleotides outside the gene matches: 8. Treatment reported: oral pan-JAK inhibitor, 5-10 mg twice daily. Alopecia areata patients provided lesional scalp punch biopsies and peripheral blood.

This specimen was CD4+ T cells sorted from blood, taken at week 24, from a patient treated with tofacitinib. This chain links TRBV5-6 with TRBJ1-2; TRBD1 matches 8 bases. This TCR was recovered from a human donor with alopecia areata. CDR3 protein: CASSSITGGSGYTF. DNA for the CDR3: TGTGCCAGCAGCTCCATTACAGGGGGAAGTGGCTACACCTTC.